A selection of T cell receptor beta chains follows, all from one sample in a study of T cell responses to AZD1222 COVID-19 vaccine. Assay used: immunoSEQ multiplex PCR; TCRdb lists only in-frame clones, some missing. The table has 100,000 or so clones, 75% to 95% seen once. The sample was peripheral blood, taken 28 days after the second AZD1222 dose. These receptors were obtained from an adult who received the AZD1222 COVID-19 vaccine. Both conserved end residues are part of each CDR3. The D gene is left open where the match is weak. Some rows have no size entry. The others give once, few or many, or a class for an expanded clone.

size: -
V: TRBV18
D: -
J: TRBJ1-1
CDR3: CASLTGNTEAFF
DNA: TGTGCCAGCCTGACGGGGAACACTGAAGCTTTCTTT

size: -
V: TRBV29-1
D: -
J: TRBJ2-3
CDR3: CSVGGMALGDTQYF
DNA: TGCAGCGTTGGGGGGATGGCCCTAGGAGATACGCAGTATTTT

size: -
V: TRBV6-5
D: -
J: TRBJ1-1
CDR3: CASSRGNTEAFF
DNA: TGTGCCTCTTCCAGGGGGAACACTGAAGCTTTCTTT

size: -
V: TRBV18
D: -
J: TRBJ1-1
CDR3: CASSPGYKNTEAFF
DNA: TGTGCCAGCTCACCAGGATATAAGAACACTGAAGCTTTCTTT

size: few
V: TRBV18
D: -
J: TRBJ1-1
CDR3: CASSPRGGDTEAFF
DNA: TGTGCCAGCTCACCACGAGGGGGAGACACTGAAGCTTTCTTT

size: -
V: TRBV7-8
D: TRBD1
J: TRBJ2-5
CDR3: CASSRDRTGKETQYF
DNA: TGTGCCAGCAGCCGAGATCGGACAGGGAAAGAGACCCAGTACTTC

size: once
V: TRBV5-1
D: -
J: TRBJ2-1
CDR3: CASSLVLVGEQFF
DNA: TGCGCCAGCAGCTTGGTACTAGTCGGGGAGCAGTTCTTC

size: -
V: TRBV13
D: -
J: TRBJ2-7
CDR3: CASSPGASAGQYF
DNA: TGTGCCAGCAGCCCAGGGGCTAGCGCCGGGCAGTACTTC

size: -
V: TRBV11-2
D: TRBD2
J: TRBJ2-2
CDR3: CASSLAGLAGGLTGELFF
DNA: TGTGCCAGCAGCTTAGCGGGACTAGCGGGGGGGCTCACCGGGGAGCTGTTTTTT

size: -
V: TRBV7-3
D: -
J: TRBJ2-7
CDR3: CASSLTGNYEQYF
DNA: TGTGCCAGCAGCTTAACAGGGAATTACGAGCAGTACTTC

size: -
V: TRBV29-1
D: TRBD2
J: TRBJ2-1
CDR3: CSVDDPSGEYYNEQFF
DNA: TGCAGCGTTGACGACCCTAGCGGAGAATATTACAATGAGCAGTTCTTC

size: -
V: TRBV7-9
D: -
J: TRBJ1-2
CDR3: CASSSGTVNYGYTF
DNA: TGTGCCAGCAGCTCCGGGACGGTGAACTATGGCTACACCTTC

size: -
V: TRBV7-9
D: -
J: TRBJ1-6
CDR3: CASSFVVGIQSSPLHF
DNA: TGTGCCAGCAGCTTTGTGGTGGGGATCCAGAGTTCACCCCTCCACTTT

size: -
V: TRBV10-3
D: -
J: TRBJ2-7
CDR3: CAISDPGRSYEQYF
DNA: TGTGCCATCAGTGATCCGGGACGTTCCTACGAGCAGTACTTC

size: -
V: TRBV11-2
D: TRBD2
J: TRBJ2-3
CDR3: CASSPGLALTGTDTQYF
DNA: TGTGCCAGCAGCCCCGGACTAGCGCTAACTGGGACAGATACGCAGTATTTT

size: -
V: TRBV3-1/TRBV3-2
D: -
J: TRBJ1-1
CDR3: CASSQDYTEAFF
DNA: TGTGCCAGCAGCCAAGATTACACTGAAGCTTTCTTT

size: -
V: TRBV10-3
D: -
J: TRBJ1-3
CDR3: CAISEQGSGNTIYF
DNA: TGTGCCATCAGTGAGCAGGGATCAGGAAACACCATATATTTT

size: -
V: TRBV9
D: TRBD1
J: TRBJ2-1
CDR3: CASSAGQADNNEQFF
DNA: TGTGCCAGCAGCGCAGGACAGGCGGACAACAATGAGCAGTTCTTC

size: -
V: TRBV27
D: -
J: TRBJ2-7
CDR3: CASSLSPFGQGTRPREQYF
DNA: TGTGCCAGCAGTTTATCCCCTTTTGGGCAGGGAACGAGGCCGCGCGAGCAGTACTTC

size: -
V: TRBV5-1
D: -
J: TRBJ1-1
CDR3: CASSLLPSDTEAFF
DNA: TGCGCCAGCAGTCTGCTTCCATCGGACACTGAAGCTTTCTTT

size: -
V: TRBV29-1
D: TRBD2
J: TRBJ2-5
CDR3: CSVTSGGPQETQYF
DNA: TGCAGCGTTACTAGCGGGGGCCCCCAAGAGACCCAGTACTTC

size: -
V: TRBV6-5
D: TRBD1
J: TRBJ1-1
CDR3: CASSQRTGPNTEAFF
DNA: TGTGCCAGCAGCCAAAGGACAGGGCCGAACACTGAAGCTTTCTTT

size: once
V: TRBV5-1
D: -
J: TRBJ1-2
CDR3: CASSPDIENYGYTF
DNA: TGCGCCAGCAGCCCGGACATCGAGAACTATGGCTACACCTTC

size: -
V: TRBV7-2
D: -
J: TRBJ2-3
CDR3: CASSAMPLASGTDTQYF
DNA: TGTGCCAGCAGCGCGATGCCGCTGGCCTCTGGCACAGATACGCAGTATTTT

size: -
V: TRBV19
D: -
J: TRBJ2-3
CDR3: CASSPQGKGTQYF
DNA: TGTGCCAGTAGTCCCCAGGGGAAAGGTACGCAGTATTTT

size: -
V: TRBV28
D: -
J: TRBJ1-5
CDR3: CASSDLGAGGNQPQHF
DNA: TGTGCCAGCAGCGATTTAGGGGCGGGGGGGAATCAGCCCCAGCATTTT

size: once
V: TRBV19
D: TRBD1
J: TRBJ1-4
CDR3: CASSIRGLGEKLFF
DNA: TGTGCCAGTAGTATCAGGGGGCTCGGTGAAAAACTGTTTTTT

size: -
V: TRBV6-5
D: -
J: TRBJ1-1
CDR3: CASTSRPMNTEAFF
DNA: TGTGCCAGCACCAGTAGGCCTATGAACACTGAAGCTTTCTTT

size: -
V: TRBV5-8
D: TRBD2
J: TRBJ2-7
CDR3: CASSHPAAGGGGEQYF
DNA: TGTGCCAGCAGCCACCCCGCCGCGGGAGGGGGTGGCGAGCAGTACTTC

size: -
V: TRBV4-2
D: -
J: TRBJ1-4
CDR3: CASSYRDGEKLFF
DNA: TGTGCCAGCAGCTACAGGGACGGCGAAAAACTGTTTTTT

size: -
V: TRBV11-2
D: -
J: TRBJ2-2
CDR3: CASSLDEEGTGELFF
DNA: TGTGCCAGCAGCTTAGACGAAGAAGGCACCGGGGAGCTGTTTTTT

size: -
V: TRBV7-8
D: TRBD2
J: TRBJ2-7
CDR3: CASSLAGTSASYEQYF
DNA: TGTGCCAGCAGCTTAGCCGGGACTAGCGCTTCCTACGAGCAGTACTTC

size: -
V: TRBV7-8
D: -
J: TRBJ1-2
CDR3: CASSPRGDGYTF
DNA: TGTGCCAGCAGCCCGAGGGGGGATGGCTACACCTTC

size: -
V: TRBV18
D: -
J: TRBJ2-1
CDR3: CASSTQGYTYNEQFF
DNA: TGTGCCAGCTCAACACAGGGTTATACCTACAATGAGCAGTTCTTC

size: -
V: TRBV30
D: -
J: TRBJ1-5
CDR3: CAWSPGGNQPQHF
DNA: TGTGCCTGGAGCCCGGGCGGAAATCAGCCCCAGCATTTT

size: -
V: TRBV5-6
D: -
J: TRBJ1-1
CDR3: CASSSRAWGTEAFF
DNA: TGTGCCAGCAGCTCCAGGGCCTGGGGAACTGAAGCTTTCTTT

size: -
V: TRBV9
D: -
J: TRBJ1-6
CDR3: CASSVAGFNSPLHF
DNA: TGTGCCAGCAGCGTAGCAGGGTTTAATTCACCCCTCCACTTT

size: once
V: TRBV27
D: -
J: TRBJ2-1
CDR3: CASTLEGPDYNEQFF
DNA: TGTGCCAGCACTCTTGAGGGGCCAGACTACAATGAGCAGTTCTTC

size: -
V: TRBV18
D: TRBD1
J: TRBJ1-4
CDR3: CASSPDRVTNEKLFF
DNA: TGTGCCAGCTCACCGGACAGGGTAACTAATGAAAAACTGTTTTTT

size: -
V: TRBV30
D: TRBD1
J: TRBJ1-1
CDR3: CAWSVRGQGVYTEAFF
DNA: TGTGCCTGGAGTGTTAGAGGTCAGGGGGTGTACACTGAAGCTTTCTTT

size: -
V: TRBV18
D: -
J: TRBJ1-6
CDR3: CASSPQGSSPLHF
DNA: TGTGCCAGCTCACCACAGGGGAGTTCACCCCTCCACTTT

size: -
V: TRBV7-8
D: TRBD1
J: TRBJ1-5
CDR3: CASSLARTGANQPQHF
DNA: TGTGCCAGCAGCTTAGCGAGGACAGGGGCGAATCAGCCCCAGCATTTT

size: -
V: TRBV19
D: -
J: TRBJ1-5
CDR3: CASSRRGVGQPQHF
DNA: TGTGCCAGTAGTAGAAGGGGAGTGGGCCAGCCCCAGCATTTT

size: -
V: TRBV3-1/TRBV3-2
D: TRBD1
J: TRBJ1-5
CDR3: CASSQTGGSNQPQHF
DNA: TGTGCCAGCAGCCAAACAGGGGGTAGCAATCAGCCCCAGCATTTT

size: once
V: TRBV28
D: TRBD1
J: TRBJ2-6
CDR3: CASSSPGQGATGANVLTF
DNA: TGTGCCAGCAGTTCCCCGGGACAGGGGGCAACCGGGGCCAACGTCCTGACTTTC

size: -
V: TRBV9
D: -
J: TRBJ2-1
CDR3: CASSVSGDHYNEQFF
DNA: TGTGCCAGCAGCGTATCAGGGGACCACTACAATGAGCAGTTCTTC

size: -
V: TRBV18
D: TRBD2
J: TRBJ2-1
CDR3: CASSPGTSGNEQFF
DNA: TGTGCCAGCTCTCCCGGGACTAGCGGGAATGAGCAGTTCTTC

size: -
V: TRBV5-6
D: -
J: TRBJ1-2
CDR3: CASSEGHPGYTF
DNA: TGTGCCAGCAGCGAAGGACATCCTGGCTACACCTTC

size: -
V: TRBV2
D: -
J: TRBJ2-5
CDR3: CASSVGPEETQYF
DNA: TGTGCCAGCAGTGTGGGACCGGAGGAGACCCAGTACTTC

size: -
V: TRBV7-2
D: -
J: TRBJ1-5
CDR3: CASSPTGGPSPQHF
DNA: TGTGCCAGCAGCCCCACCGGCGGCCCATCGCCCCAGCATTTT

size: -
V: TRBV5-1
D: -
J: TRBJ2-5
CDR3: CASSSGTQETQYF
DNA: TGCGCCAGCAGCTCCGGGACACAAGAGACCCAGTACTTC

size: -
V: TRBV5-1
D: TRBD1
J: TRBJ1-6
CDR3: CASSWTGTGRSPLHF
DNA: TGCGCCAGCAGCTGGACCGGGACAGGGCGTTCACCCCTCCACTTT

size: -
V: TRBV6-5
D: -
J: TRBJ1-1
CDR3: CASSYRGSEAFF
DNA: TGTGCCAGCAGTTACAGGGGGAGTGAAGCTTTCTTT

size: few
V: TRBV7-9
D: TRBD2
J: TRBJ2-7
CDR3: CASSYGGVYEQYF
DNA: TGTGCCAGCAGCTATGGGGGGGTTTACGAGCAGTACTTC

size: -
V: TRBV6-5
D: TRBD1
J: TRBJ1-4
CDR3: CASTQDRGIEKLFF
DNA: TGTGCCAGCACTCAGGACAGGGGTATCGAAAAACTGTTTTTT

size: -
V: TRBV7-8
D: TRBD1
J: TRBJ2-1
CDR3: CASSLGQGVPGAQFF
DNA: TGTGCCAGCAGCTTGGGACAGGGGGTCCCCGGAGCCCAGTTCTTC

size: -
V: TRBV3-1/TRBV3-2
D: TRBD2
J: TRBJ2-5
CDR3: CASSHGTSGAPGQYF
DNA: TGTGCCAGCAGCCATGGGACTAGCGGGGCCCCGGGCCAGTACTTC

size: -
V: TRBV6-5
D: TRBD1
J: TRBJ1-2
CDR3: CASRRTGAKRGYTF
DNA: TGTGCCAGCAGGAGGACAGGGGCAAAACGTGGCTACACCTTC